The 12 T cell receptor beta chains reported below all come from one sample, sequenced in a study of blood T cell repertoires in COVID-19. The assay was immunoSEQ multiplex PCR, and TCRdb's table has in-frame clones only and misses some. Here the sample spans about 81,000 clones, roughly 90% being singletons. Source material: peripheral blood. The receptors here all came from a man between 65 and 79 years old with acute or convalescent COVID-19.

This chain connects TRBV18 to TRBJ1-2; no definite D call. Per the germline V gene, CDR1 is KGHSH and CDR2 is LQKENI. The CDR3 loop spans 15 amino acids. V was pared by 0 bases and J by 0 bases, with 8 bases between. The CDR3 DNA follows: TGTGCCAGCTCACCACCGTCAGGATCTAACTATGGCTACACCTTC. It is translated as CASSPPSGSNYGYTF.

This chain joins TRBV27 and TRBJ1-3; D gene ambiguous. The CDR3 has 17 residues. With 6 bases removed from V and 3 bases from J, the gap between germline ends came to 21 bases. Germline values: CDR1 MNHEY, CDR2 SMNVEV (reference sequence). CDR3 sequence: CASSHTYGVEGGNTIYF. The CDR3 coding sequence is TGTGCCAGCAGCCATACCTACGGGGTAGAGGGTGGAAACACCATATATTTT.

Only one count was recorded for this clone. The gene calls are TRBV28 and TRBJ1-2; the D is unclear. The germline V gene has CDR1 MDHEN and CDR2 SYDVKM. Trimming removed 3 bases at V and 4 bases at J, with 18 bases between. This CDR3 is 16 amino acids long. The chain's CDR3 is CASSFPGIPNPYGYTF. CDR3 nucleotide sequence: TGTGCCAGCAGTTTCCCCGGGATCCCTAATCCCTATGGCTACACCTTC.

J is TRBJ2-7 and V is TRBV19, with D maybe TRBD1 (6 bases). The CDR3 length is 13 residues. Trimming took off 5 bases at V and 6 bases at J, with 14 bases between the two ends. Per the germline V gene, CDR1 is LNHDA and CDR2 is SQIVND (reference sequence). The CDR3 region has the DNA TGTGCCAGTAGTCAGGGACAATCCCGCGAGCAGTACTTC. Translated: CASSQGQSREQYF.

V and J are TRBV5-1 and TRBJ2-3; 10 bases match TRBD1. Germline V gene data show CDR1 as SGHRS and CDR2 as YFSETQ. CDR3 length equals 18 residues. J gave up 0 bases and V 5 bases, and 12 bases lay outside the gene matches. CDR3 nucleotide sequence: TGCGCCAGCAGACCGGGACAGGGGAGATCCTTGAGCACAGATACGCAGTATTTT. Amino acid sequence: CASRPGQGRSLSTDTQYF.

The count of this clone is one. The CDR3 DNA follows: TGTGCCAGCAGCACTGGGACAGGGGGATCTGGAAACACCATATATTTT. This translates into CASSTGTGGSGNTIYF. This rearrangement joins TRBV7-9 to TRBJ1-3; 11 bases align to TRBD1. The CDR3 runs 16 residues. After removal of 5 bases from V and 1 base from J, the junction contained 4 bases not matched to a gene. Germline-derived CDR1 and CDR2 are SEHNR and FQNEAQ (reference sequence).

The gene calls are TRBV18 and TRBJ2-7, with a weak D call TRBD1 (7 bases). The CDR3 is made up of 17 amino acids. CDR1 and CDR2 (germline): KGHSH, LQKENI. V was pared by 0 bases and J by 5 bases, with 20 bases between. CDR3 in amino acids: CASSPPMAGQSWDEQYF. In DNA form, the CDR3 reads TGTGCCAGCTCACCACCGATGGCGGGACAGTCTTGGGACGAGCAGTACTTC.

The CDR3 nucleotides are TGTGCCATCAGGGGGACTAGCGGGGGCCCTCAGCGGGATACGCAGTATTTT. This gives the protein CAIRGTSGGPQRDTQYF. The rearrangement joins TRBV10-3 to TRBJ2-3, with 14 bases identical to TRBD2. CDR1 and CDR2 from the germline V gene are ENHRY and SYGVKD. The CDR3 spans 17 residues. Trimming cost V 6 bases and J 6 bases; bases outside gene matches: 11.

The chain has TRBV5-6 and TRBJ1-5; the D is unclear. The V end lost 0 bases, the J end lost 0 bases, and 16 bases lay between the germline ends. CDR1 is SGHDT, CDR2 YYEEEE, per germline. The CDR3 contains 18 residues. This CDR3 reads CASSLAGKALDSNQPQHF. The CDR3 region has the DNA TGTGCCAGCAGCTTGGCCGGGAAGGCCCTAGATAGCAATCAGCCCCAGCATTTT.

The chain links TRBV28 to TRBJ2-7, with 10 bases that match TRBD2. The CDR3 loop spans 14 amino acids. Trimming removed 5 bases from V and 7 bases from J; junction bases left unmatched: 8. The germline V gene encodes CDR1 MDHEN and CDR2 SYDVKM. CDR3 nucleotide sequence: TGTGCCAGCAGTCCCACTAGCGGGATCCGAGAGCAGTACTTC. Protein: CASSPTSGIREQYF.

This clone came up once. The chain couples TRBV6-2 or TRBV6-3 to TRBJ2-2; 9 bases agree with TRBD2. Trimming took 0 bases from V and 1 from J; bases not matched to a gene: 3. The CDR3 totals 17 residues. The germline V gene encodes CDR1 MNHEY and CDR2 SVGEGT. The CDR3: CASSYSKAGGNTGELFF. In DNA, the CDR3 is TGTGCCAGCAGTTACTCTAAAGCGGGGGGGAACACCGGGGAGCTGTTTTTT.

V usage is TRBV28 and J usage is TRBJ1-3, with D tentatively TRBD1 (6 bases). Looked up from germline, CDR1 is MDHEN and CDR2 is SYDVKM. The CDR3 is made up of 15 amino acids. Deletions cut 7 bases from V and 6 bases from J, with 19 bases between. The CDR3 sequence: CASKLYARGQNTIYF. CDR3 DNA: TGTGCCAGCAAATTGTACGCCAGGGGTCAAAACACCATATATTTT.